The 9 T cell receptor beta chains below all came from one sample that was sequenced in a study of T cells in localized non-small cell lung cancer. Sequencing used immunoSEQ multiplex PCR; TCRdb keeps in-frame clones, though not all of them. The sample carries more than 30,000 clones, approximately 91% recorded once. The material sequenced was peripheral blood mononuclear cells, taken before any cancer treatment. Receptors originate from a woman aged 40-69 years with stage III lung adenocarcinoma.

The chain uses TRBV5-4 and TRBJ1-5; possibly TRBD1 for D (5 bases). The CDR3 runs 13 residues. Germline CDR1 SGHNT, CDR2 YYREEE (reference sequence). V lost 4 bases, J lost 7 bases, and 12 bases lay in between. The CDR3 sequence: CASSTAGGQPQHF. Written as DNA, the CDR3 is TGTGCCAGCAGCACAGCGGGGGGGCAGCCCCAGCATTTT.

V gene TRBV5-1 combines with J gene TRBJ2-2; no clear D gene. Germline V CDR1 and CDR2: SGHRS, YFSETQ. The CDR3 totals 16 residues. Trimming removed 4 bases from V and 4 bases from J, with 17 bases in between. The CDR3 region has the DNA TGCGCCAGCAGCCCTGATCTAGTTTCAAGCACCGGGGAGCTGTTTTTT. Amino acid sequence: CASSPDLVSSTGELFF. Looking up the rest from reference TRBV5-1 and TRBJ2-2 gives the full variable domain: KAGVTQTPRYLIKTRGQQVTLSCSPISGHRSVSWYQQTPGQGLQFLFEYFSETQRNKGNFPGRFSGRQFSNSRSEMNVSTLELGDSALYLCASSPDLVSSTGELFFGEGSRLTVL.

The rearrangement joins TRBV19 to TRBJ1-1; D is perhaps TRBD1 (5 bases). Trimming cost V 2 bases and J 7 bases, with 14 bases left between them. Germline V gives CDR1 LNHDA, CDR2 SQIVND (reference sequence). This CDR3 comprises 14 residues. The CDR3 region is CASSIRQGDHEAFF. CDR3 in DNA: TGTGCCAGTAGTATACGCCAGGGCGACCATGAAGCTTTCTTT.

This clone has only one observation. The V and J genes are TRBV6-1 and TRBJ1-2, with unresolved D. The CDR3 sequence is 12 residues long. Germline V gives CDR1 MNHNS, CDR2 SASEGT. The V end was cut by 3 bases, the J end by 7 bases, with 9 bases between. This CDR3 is CASSDRGSGYTF. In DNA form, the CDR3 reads TGTGCCAGCAGTGATAGAGGTAGTGGCTACACCTTC.

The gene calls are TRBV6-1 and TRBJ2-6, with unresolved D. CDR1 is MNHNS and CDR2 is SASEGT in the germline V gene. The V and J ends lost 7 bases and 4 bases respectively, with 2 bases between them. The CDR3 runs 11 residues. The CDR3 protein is CASNGANVLTF. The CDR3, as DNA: TGTGCCAGCAACGGGGCCAACGTCCTGACTTTC.

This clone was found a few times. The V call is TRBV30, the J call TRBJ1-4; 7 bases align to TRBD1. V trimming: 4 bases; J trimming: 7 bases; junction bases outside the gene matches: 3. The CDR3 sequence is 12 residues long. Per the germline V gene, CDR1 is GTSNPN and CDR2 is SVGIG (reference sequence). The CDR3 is CAWKGGGEKLFF. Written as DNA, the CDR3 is TGTGCCTGGAAAGGGGGCGGTGAAAAACTGTTTTTT.

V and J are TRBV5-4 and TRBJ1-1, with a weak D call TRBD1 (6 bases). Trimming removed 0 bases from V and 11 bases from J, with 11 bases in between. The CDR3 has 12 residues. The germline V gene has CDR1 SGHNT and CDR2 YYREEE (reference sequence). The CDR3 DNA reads TGTGCCAGCAGCTTGGCCCAGGGGTTGGCTTTCTTT. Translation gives CASSLAQGLAFF. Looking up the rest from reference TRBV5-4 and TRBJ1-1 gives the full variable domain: ETGVTQSPTHLIKTRGQQVTLRCSSQSGHNTVSWYQQALGQGPQFIFQYYREEENGRGNFPPRFSGLQFPNYSSELNVNALELDDSALYLCASSLAQGLAFFGQGTRLTVV.

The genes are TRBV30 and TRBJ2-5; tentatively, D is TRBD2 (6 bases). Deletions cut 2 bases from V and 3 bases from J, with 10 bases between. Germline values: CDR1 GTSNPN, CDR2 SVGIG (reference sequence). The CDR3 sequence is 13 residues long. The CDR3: CAWSPGLKETQYF. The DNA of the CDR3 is TGTGCCTGGAGTCCGGGACTGAAAGAGACCCAGTACTTC.

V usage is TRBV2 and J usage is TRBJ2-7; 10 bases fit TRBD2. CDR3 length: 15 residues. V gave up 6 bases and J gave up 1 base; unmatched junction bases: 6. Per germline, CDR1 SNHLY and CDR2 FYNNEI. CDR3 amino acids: CASRPGLAASYEQYF. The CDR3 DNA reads TGTGCCAGCAGGCCCGGACTAGCGGCATCCTACGAGCAGTACTTC.